This T cell receptor (beta chain) was documented in a study of blood T cell repertoires in COVID-19. Study overall: Samples representing acute and convalescent COVID-19 were sourced from the United States, Italy and Spain. T cells, B-cell-depleted T cells, or PBMCs supplied cDNA or gDNA.

This CDR3 has 14 residues. CDR1 and CDR2 (germline): SGDLS, YYNGEE. The V segment lost 8 bases and the J segment 1 base; nucleotides outside the gene matches: 7. In the original processing: The assay estimated nucleated cells by amplifying reference gene primers. Measured with immunoSEQ multiplex PCR; TCRdb has only the in-frame clones, and not every one. Clone size and the V and J calls come from that table; the DNA yielded D and trimming. This table holds some 140,000 clones, almost 85% found once. The rearrangement joins TRBV9 to TRBJ2-3, with 7 nucleotides matching TRBD2. This receptor was identified in a human donor in a cohort sampled during active COVID-19. The sequenced material came from peripheral blood. For the CDR3, the DNA is TGTGCCAGTGGGGGGGGATTGGGCACAGATACGCAGTATTTT. The encoded protein is CASGGGLGTDTQYF.